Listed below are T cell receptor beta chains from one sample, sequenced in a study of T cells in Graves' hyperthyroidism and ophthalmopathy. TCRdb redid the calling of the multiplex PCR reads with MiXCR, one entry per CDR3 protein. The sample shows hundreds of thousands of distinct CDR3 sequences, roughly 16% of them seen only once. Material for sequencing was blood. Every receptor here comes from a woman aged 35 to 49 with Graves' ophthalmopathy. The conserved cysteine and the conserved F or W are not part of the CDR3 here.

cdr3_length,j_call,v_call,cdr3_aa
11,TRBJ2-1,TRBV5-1,ASSWGQENEQF
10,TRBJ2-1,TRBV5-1,ASNEAGNEQF
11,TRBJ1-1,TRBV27,ASSLLWGTEAF
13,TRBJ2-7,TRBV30,AWSRAGEPRGEQY
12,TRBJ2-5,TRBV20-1,SAGGGGAQETQY
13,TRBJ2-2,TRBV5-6,ASSLPGQGAGELF
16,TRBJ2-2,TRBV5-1,ASSLSGLAGVNTGELF
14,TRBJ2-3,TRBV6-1,ASSASRDMGTDTQY
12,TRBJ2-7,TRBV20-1,SASYFANPYEQY
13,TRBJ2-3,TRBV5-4,ASSSGGPAGNTQY
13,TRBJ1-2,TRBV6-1,ASSPSGQGKQGYT
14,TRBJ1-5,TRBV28,ASSPWTVGPGQPQH
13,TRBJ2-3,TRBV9,ASSVGGTPTDTQY
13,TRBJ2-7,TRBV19,ASSPRTGMSYEQY
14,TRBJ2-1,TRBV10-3,AISDGTSGRVNEQF
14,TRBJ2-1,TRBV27,ASSPLAPYSYNEQF
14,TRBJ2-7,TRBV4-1,ASSPFGTRSSYEQY
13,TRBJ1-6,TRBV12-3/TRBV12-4,ASSLKGGGDSPLH
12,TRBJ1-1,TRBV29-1,SAEVRGFNPEAF
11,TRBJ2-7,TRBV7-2,ASSFSREREQY
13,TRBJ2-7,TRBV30,AWTPGGNWGYEQY
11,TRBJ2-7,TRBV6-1,ASSPTPTYEQY
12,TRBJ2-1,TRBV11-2,ASSDGLAHNEQF
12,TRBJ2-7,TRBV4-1,ASSQVGTGGEQY
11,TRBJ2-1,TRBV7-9,ASSLAGRGEQF
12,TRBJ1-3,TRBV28,ASSFRGNGNTIY
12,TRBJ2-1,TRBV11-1,ASRRGQGAREQF
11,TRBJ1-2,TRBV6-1,ASSEAGPNGYT
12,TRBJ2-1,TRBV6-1,ASRWREGGNEQF
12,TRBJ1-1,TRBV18,ASSPQGKNTEAF
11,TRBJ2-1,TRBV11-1,ASSLLAGSEQF
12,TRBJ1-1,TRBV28,ASSLVRDSFEAF
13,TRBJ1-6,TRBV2,ASSRWTGDNSPLH
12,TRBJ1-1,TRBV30,AWSRSGPNTEAF
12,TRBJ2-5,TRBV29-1,SVDMAGTLETQY
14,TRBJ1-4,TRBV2,ASSEIGTGTNEKLF
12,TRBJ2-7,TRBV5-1,ASSLVATDYEQY
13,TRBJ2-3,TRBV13,ASSLGLGAADTQY
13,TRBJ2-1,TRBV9,ASSVGGTRDNEQF
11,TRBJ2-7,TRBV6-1,ASSSRGNYEQY
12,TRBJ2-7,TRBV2,ASSEVRTRGEQY
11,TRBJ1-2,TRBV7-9,ASSTGTIYGYT
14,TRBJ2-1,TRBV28,ASRILGTGDNNEQF
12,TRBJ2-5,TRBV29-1,SVERPAERTTQY
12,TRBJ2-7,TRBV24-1,ATSSGTSSYEQY
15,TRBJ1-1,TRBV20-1,SASHPGQGGLGTEAF
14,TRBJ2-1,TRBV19,ASSSPDRERRNEQF
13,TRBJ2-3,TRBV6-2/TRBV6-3,ASSGLAGDTDTQY
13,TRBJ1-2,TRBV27,ASSLSGNANYGYT
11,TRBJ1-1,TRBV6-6,ASSSSEGTEAF
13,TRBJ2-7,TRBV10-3,AINPYFGGVHEQY
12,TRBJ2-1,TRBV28,ASRPGIAANEQF